Sequencing of this T cell receptor beta chain was carried out in a study of OX40 agonist ivuxolimab in advanced cancers. Study details: Hepatocellular carcinoma, melanoma, renal cell or head and neck cancer affected the dose-escalation patients. Of the patients, three showed partial responses, one with hepatocellular carcinoma and two with cutaneous melanoma.

Sequencing was performed with immunoSEQ multiplex PCR; in TCRdb, only in-frame clones are kept and a portion is missing. Of 100,000 or so clones detected, about 96% appear once; the ten largest clones hold around 2.2%. The study sampled blood at baseline, cycle 4 day 1, and cycle 7 day 1. Per the germline V gene, CDR1 is MNHEY and CDR2 is SMNVEV (reference sequence). The CDR3 consists of 16 residues. V lost 4 bases, J lost 9 bases, and 14 bases stayed unmatched. The genes are TRBV27 and TRBJ2-1; 8 positions agree with TRBD2. The sequencing here drew on CD4+ or CD8+ T cells sorted from blood, taken in a trial of the OX40 agonist ivuxolimab. The receptor comes from an adult with an advanced solid tumor such as melanoma, head and neck, liver or kidney cancer. CDR3 region: CASSSRLALQAGEQFF. The CDR3 nucleotides are TGTGCCAGCAGTTCGCGACTAGCGCTTCAGGCTGGTGAGCAGTTCTTC.